This T cell receptor (beta chain) was documented in a study of regulatory T cells in long-lasting Graves disease (dated by TCRdb to about 2021). Some background on the complete study: Newly diagnosed Graves' disease patients had taken antithyroid drugs for less than 3 months. Peripheral blood TCR sequencing and RNA sequencing compared persistent Graves' disease patients with newly diagnosed Graves' disease patients. TCR sequencing covered about 13 persistent and around 20 newly diagnosed Graves' disease patients, 33 samples in total. The study was registered as a clinical trial and conducted in China. The study at large found these results: As a limitation, the authors acknowledged that the small sample size may reduce accuracy. Preferential use of TRBV28, TRBJ1-2 and TRBJ2-5 was observed in persistent disease, whereas TRBV20-1 and TRBJ2-1 were favored in newly diagnosed disease. Sequencing and analysis were limited to the TCR beta chain. Patients with persistent disease shared more public clonotypes (about 2,500) than newly diagnosed patients did (approximately 1,000). Because the primary lesion, thyroid tissue, could not be accessed, the study looked at peripheral blood alone. Lower TCR Shannon entropy and fewer highly expanded clones were observed in persistent Graves' disease patients than in newly diagnosed patients, which suggested clonal expansion.

The time point label here, explained by the study, means: newly diagnosed GD, antithyroid drugs for less than 3 months. RNA was extracted from PBMCs in TRIzol for both TCR sequencing and RNA sequencing. The diagnosis of Graves' disease followed American Thyroid Association guidelines. Patients for the study were recruited at an endocrinology department in Xi'an, China. From each patient, around 9 milliliters of peripheral blood was collected into an EDTA anticoagulant tube. Ficoll Paque Plus density gradient separation was used to isolate PBMCs, and no further T cell sorting was performed. RNA quality was checked with an Agilent 2100 Bioanalyzer and agarose gel, and concentration with a NanoDrop 2000. The method was multiplex PCR. Sequencing was performed on an Illumina HiSeq 4000. CDR3 regions were amplified by Arm-PCR with iRepertoire HTBI primers to construct TCR beta libraries. Gel purification was performed on PCR products prior to sequencing. The paper's data handling went like this. Across samples, about 63 TRBV and 12 to 15 TRBJ segments were identified and used for gene usage analysis of CDR3 amino acid clonotypes. COPE and FqMerger were used to merge the filtered high-quality paired reads into contigs. BLAST was used to align contigs to IMGT TRBV, TRBD and TRBJ reference genes, and CDR3 was defined according to IMGT. Clonotypes above 0.1% frequency were classified as highly expanded clones. Repertoire diversity was measured by Shannon entropy, and V-J evenness by the Gini coefficient. A clonotype found in more than one individual was treated as public. TCRdb took the public reads, trimmed them with fastp at Q25, ran MiXCR for clone calling and kept in-frame beta chains. CDR3 protein duplicates are merged, each entry listing the most common genes and DNA. The V and J calls, along with clone size, are taken from TCRdb and not from the paper's own processing. The sample records roughly 610,000 distinct CDR3 sequences, 15% to 20% of which are singletons. 15% to 20% of the sample goes to the ten largest clones.

This clonotype showed up many times. The clone's antigen remains unknown. Per-base qualities were not stored, and no clone one base away is much larger. The germline V gene specifies SNHLY as CDR1 and FYNNEI as CDR2. The CDR3 runs 13 amino acids, cysteine and phenylalanine included. Of all the DNA, just the CDR3 is kept, 39 bases in frame from base 1. V drops 8 bases and J drops 2 bases, leaving 12 bases in between. This sample was also put to use in a study of T cells in Graves' hyperthyroidism and ophthalmopathy. As that second paper reports: A patient counted as having stable Graves' hyperthyroidism if no progression to ophthalmopathy occurred over 18 months of follow-up. Hyperthyroidism patients were aged 18 to 65 years and newly diagnosed, with disease duration of less than 2 months. Exclusion was applied to patients with uncontrolled infections, other autoimmune diseases, pregnancy or lactation. Diagnoses relied on clinical symptoms, serum thyroxine and TRAb, thyroid ultrasound and orbital computed tomography. A first-round RT-PCR of the TCR CDR3 used the HTBI primer set with the Qiagen OneStep RT-PCR kit. Most expanded thyroid clonotypes (frequency above 0.001) were also detected in blood, suggesting blood repertoires may reflect thyroid immune responses. Ophthalmopathy was separated from stable hyperthyroidism by a 13 V-J signature model, with approximately 85% sensitivity and approximately 81% specificity obtained in cross-validation and 80%/75% obtained in testing. In validation, progression to ophthalmopathy was predicted by the model with 70% to 71% sensitivity and roughly 76% specificity, a median of about 6.8 months before onset. A discovery cohort of around 100 patients, roughly 45 with Graves' ophthalmopathy and approximately 60 with stable Graves' hyperthyroidism, was used to find distinguishing TCR V-J signatures. Whether ophthalmopathy could be predicted prospectively was tested in an independent validation cohort made up of under 20 hyperthyroidism patients plus 17 patients who later progressed to ophthalmopathy. For training and testing, the 100 or so patients in the discovery cohort were randomly divided in a 7:3 ratio. Thyroid tissue and blood T-cell repertoires from roughly 6 Graves' hyperthyroidism patients were also compared in the study. After sampling, hyperthyroidism patients received methimazole starting at 30 mg daily, and ophthalmopathy patients received high-dose intravenous methylprednisolone. The libraries were constructed in a second round of multiplex PCR and then size-selected and purified. Libraries were sequenced paired-end with 100 bp reads on an Illumina HiSeq2000. Raw data were processed with SOAPnuke, discarding reads with adapters, uncalled bases, mean Phred below 15, or no exact constant-primer or identifier match. High-quality paired reads were merged with COPE v1.2.5, and unique nucleotide sequences were defined as clonotypes. Clonotypes were aligned to IMGT TRBV, TRBD and TRBJ reference segments using MiTCR v1.1. Analysis was restricted to V-J combinations with a frequency above 0.0001, which covered 99% to 99.2% of repertoires. The TCS score was defined as F50 (clonal expansion) divided by E x V (chaos), with BLOSUM62-based TCRdist calculated between CDR3 peptides within each V-J. Welch's t-statistics and random forest reduced roughly 500 V-J features to about 13, which were used in a naive Bayes classifier (R e1071). No statistical method was used to set the sample size in advance, and investigators knew the group allocation. According to the paper, TCR Vbeta CDR3 sequencing was carried out on about 140 peripheral blood samples, which came from fewer than 50 ophthalmopathy, fewer than 80 hyperthyroidism and approximately 17 progressor patients.

This sample comprised peripheral blood mononuclear cells (PBMCs), obtained at new diagnosis, from a patient treated with antithyroid drugs. The receptor chain draws on TRBV2 and TRBJ1-1; no D gene can be assigned with confidence. The source of this sequence is a woman under 40 with Graves disease. Donor details come from another sample of the same person, matched by shared clones. The DNA sequence follows: TGTGCCAGCGAGGAGGGAGTAAACACTGAAGCTTTCTTT. This translates into CASEEGVNTEAFF.